The 7 T cell receptor beta chains in this list originate from one sample, sequenced in a study of T-cell reconstitution after alpha-beta-depleted transplantation in children. Molecular barcoding with unique molecular identifiers was used for the TCRbeta library. Each CDR3 protein is one row after TCRdb ran MiXCR on the PCR reads. Of roughly 610,000 distinct CDR3 sequences in the sample, over 9.5% were seen once. Sequencing used PBMCs from the stem cell graft donor, obtained from the stem cell graft. All receptors come from a human donor who donated a stem cell graft to a child with acute myeloid leukemia.

The sample holds one count of this clonotype. The chain employs TRBV7-9 and TRBJ2-7; D is tentatively TRBD1 or TRBD2 (6 bases each). The CDR3 length is 14 residues. Germline CDR1 SEHNR, CDR2 FQNEAQ (reference sequence). V lost 1 base to trimming and J lost 5 bases, with 12 bases between them. Here the CDR3 reads CASSLGGAQNEQYF. Written as DNA, the CDR3 is TGTGCCAGCAGCTTAGGGGGGGCGCAGAACGAGCAGTACTTC.

This clonotype was counted a few times. The chain uses TRBV20-1 and TRBJ2-7; D remains unclear. The germline V gene encodes CDR1 DFQATT and CDR2 SNEGSKA (reference sequence). CDR3 length equals 16 residues. V gave up 0 bases and J gave up 7 bases, with 22 bases separating them. This CDR3 reads CSARDIGGRPFGEQYF. The CDR3 bases are TGCAGTGCTAGAGATATTGGTGGCAGGCCGTTTGGTGAGCAGTACTTC.

The rearrangement uses TRBV20-1 and TRBJ2-1, with 8 positions matching TRBD2. With V trimmed by 0 bases and J by 6 bases, 4 bases remained unmatched. CDR3 length equals 14 residues. The germline V gene has CDR1 DFQATT and CDR2 SNEGSKA (reference sequence). The CDR3 sequence is CSARDLAGLNEQFF. In nucleotides, the CDR3 is TGCAGTGCTAGAGACCTAGCGGGTCTCAATGAGCAGTTCTTC.

This clonotype was picked up a small number of times. The V gene is TRBV20-1, the J gene TRBJ1-1, with 8 bases that match TRBD1. Germline V gene lookup returns CDR1 DFQATT and CDR2 SNEGSKA (reference sequence). CDR3 length: 16 amino acids. V lost 3 bases to trimming and J lost 0 bases; unmatched junction nucleotides: 9. The CDR3 coding sequence is TGCAGTGCTAGTGTACAGGGGGTTGCTTTGAACACTGAAGCTTTCTTT. This translates into CSASVQGVALNTEAFF.

This clonotype was counted only a few times. The rearrangement joins TRBV7-2 to TRBJ2-1; maybe TRBD1 (5 bases). Trimming removed 5 bases from V and 3 bases from J, with 11 bases in between. Germline V gene sequence: CDR1 SGHTA, CDR2 FQGNSA. The CDR3 runs 14 residues. This CDR3 is CASSAGHLYNEQFF. DNA for the CDR3: TGTGCCAGCAGCGCTGGACACCTCTACAATGAGCAGTTCTTC.

There are a few counts of this clonotype. This chain connects TRBV19 to TRBJ2-6; 11 nucleotides align to TRBD1. This CDR3 is 15 amino acids long. Per germline, CDR1 LNHDA and CDR2 SQIVND (reference sequence). J lost 4 bases, V lost 9 bases, and 5 bases had no gene match. The CDR3 bases are TGTGCCAGCCGGACAGGGGGCGCCGGGGCCAACGTCCTGACTTTC. Translated: CASRTGGAGANVLTF.

This clonotype was observed many times. The rearrangement links TRBV29-1 to TRBJ2-5, with TRBD2 matching over 9 bases. This CDR3 has 14 residues. The V gene end was trimmed by 2 bases and the J gene end by 6 bases; junction bases not matched to a gene: 7. Germline assignment: CDR1 SQVTM and CDR2 ANQGSEA. The chain's CDR3 is CSVETPSGRKTQYF. The CDR3 DNA reads as TGCAGCGTTGAAACGCCCAGCGGGAGGAAGACCCAGTACTTC.